A selection of T cell receptor beta chains follows, all from one sample in a study of blood T cell repertoires in COVID-19. TCRdb's copy holds only in-frame clones and misses some; the assay was immunoSEQ multiplex PCR. The sample holds fewer than 200,000 clones, about 85% seen once. Specimen: peripheral blood. These receptors were taken from a man aged 60-69 years with acute or convalescent COVID-19. The CDR3 runs from the conserved cysteine through the conserved F or W. Each record gives: D gene, V gene, clone size, J gene, CDR3 protein, CDR3 DNA. The D gene is left open where the match is weak. Clone size is not always given. Where it is, it says once, few, many or a class for expanded clones.

D gene: NA
V gene: TRBV19
clone size: NA
J gene: TRBJ1-5
CDR3 protein: CASSIISNSNQPQHF
CDR3 DNA: TGTGCCAGTAGTATCATCAGTAATAGCAATCAGCCCCAGCATTTT

D gene: TRBD1
V gene: TRBV5-1
clone size: NA
J gene: TRBJ1-6
CDR3 protein: CASSPNGLRQGRNSPLHF
CDR3 DNA: TGCGCCAGCAGCCCCAACGGGTTGAGACAGGGTCGGAATTCACCCCTCCACTTT

D gene: NA
V gene: TRBV19
clone size: NA
J gene: TRBJ2-4
CDR3 protein: CASSLGGPAKNIQYF
CDR3 DNA: TGTGCCAGTAGTTTGGGGGGGCCAGCCAAAAACATTCAGTACTTC

D gene: TRBD2
V gene: TRBV30
clone size: NA
J gene: TRBJ2-5
CDR3 protein: CAWRTGRLAQETQYF
CDR3 DNA: TGTGCCTGGAGGACGGGGCGACTAGCGCAAGAGACCCAGTACTTC

D gene: NA
V gene: TRBV24-1
clone size: NA
J gene: TRBJ2-7
CDR3 protein: CATRDHREGGEQYF
CDR3 DNA: TGTGCCACCAGGGACCACAGGGAGGGAGGCGAGCAGTACTTC

D gene: NA
V gene: TRBV19
clone size: NA
J gene: TRBJ1-5
CDR3 protein: CASSMEPYQPQHF
CDR3 DNA: TGTGCCAGTAGTATGGAGCCATATCAGCCCCAGCATTTT

D gene: TRBD1
V gene: TRBV6-2/TRBV6-3
clone size: NA
J gene: TRBJ1-4
CDR3 protein: CASSWTTGLNEKLFF
CDR3 DNA: TGTGCCAGCAGTTGGACGACAGGGCTTAATGAAAAACTGTTTTTT

D gene: NA
V gene: TRBV7-9
clone size: NA
J gene: TRBJ2-5
CDR3 protein: CASSHQTGPQQETQYF
CDR3 DNA: TGTGCCAGCAGCCACCAAACAGGGCCCCAACAAGAGACCCAGTACTTC

D gene: TRBD1
V gene: TRBV5-1
clone size: NA
J gene: TRBJ2-7
CDR3 protein: CASSPTDRVISPYEQYF
CDR3 DNA: TGCGCCAGCAGCCCCACGGACAGGGTCATAAGCCCCTACGAGCAGTACTTC

D gene: NA
V gene: TRBV6-5
clone size: NA
J gene: TRBJ1-3
CDR3 protein: CASFGKNSGNTIYF
CDR3 DNA: TGTGCCAGCTTCGGGAAAAATTCTGGAAACACCATATATTTT

D gene: NA
V gene: TRBV6-2/TRBV6-3
clone size: NA
J gene: TRBJ1-3
CDR3 protein: CASSGETGPTVRTIYF
CDR3 DNA: TGTGCCAGCAGTGGCGAGACAGGCCCCACCGTCCGCACCATATATTTT

D gene: NA
V gene: TRBV12-3/TRBV12-4
clone size: NA
J gene: TRBJ1-1
CDR3 protein: CASSPSSYTEAFF
CDR3 DNA: TGTGCCAGCAGCCCCTCCTCGTACACTGAAGCTTTCTTT

D gene: NA
V gene: TRBV7-9
clone size: once
J gene: TRBJ1-6
CDR3 protein: CASSAVTGFNSPLHF
CDR3 DNA: TGTGCCAGCAGCGCAGTGACAGGTTTCAATTCACCCCTCCACTTT

D gene: NA
V gene: TRBV12-3/TRBV12-4
clone size: NA
J gene: TRBJ2-3
CDR3 protein: CASTFADTQYF
CDR3 DNA: TGTGCCAGCACCTTCGCAGATACGCAGTATTTT

D gene: NA
V gene: TRBV7-2
clone size: NA
J gene: TRBJ2-1
CDR3 protein: CASSFFGREQFF
CDR3 DNA: TGTGCCAGCAGCTTCTTTGGGCGTGAGCAGTTCTTC

D gene: NA
V gene: TRBV29-1
clone size: NA
J gene: TRBJ1-2
CDR3 protein: CSVYNYGYTF
CDR3 DNA: TGCAGCGTCTATAACTATGGCTACACCTTC

D gene: NA
V gene: TRBV6-5
clone size: NA
J gene: TRBJ2-2
CDR3 protein: CASKPTELNTGELFF
CDR3 DNA: TGTGCCAGCAAACCGACAGAACTAAACACCGGGGAGCTGTTTTTT

D gene: NA
V gene: TRBV7-2
clone size: NA
J gene: TRBJ2-1
CDR3 protein: CASSLGASYNEQFF
CDR3 DNA: TGTGCCAGCAGCTTAGGGGCATCCTACAATGAGCAGTTCTTC

D gene: NA
V gene: TRBV19
clone size: NA
J gene: TRBJ1-4
CDR3 protein: CASSIDRQARGKLFF
CDR3 DNA: TGTGCCAGTAGTATAGATCGACAGGCCCGGGGAAAACTGTTTTTT

D gene: TRBD1
V gene: TRBV30
clone size: NA
J gene: TRBJ1-1
CDR3 protein: CASDRGGNTEAFF
CDR3 DNA: TGTGCCTCTGACAGGGGAGGCAACACTGAAGCTTTCTTT

D gene: TRBD1
V gene: TRBV18
clone size: NA
J gene: TRBJ2-2
CDR3 protein: CASSLDRGATGELFF
CDR3 DNA: TGTGCCAGCTCCCTCGACAGGGGGGCCACCGGGGAGCTGTTTTTT

D gene: TRBD1
V gene: TRBV5-1
clone size: NA
J gene: TRBJ2-2
CDR3 protein: CASNPDRVNGELFF
CDR3 DNA: TGCGCCAGCAACCCGGACAGGGTCAACGGGGAGCTGTTTTTT

D gene: NA
V gene: TRBV14
clone size: NA
J gene: TRBJ2-2
CDR3 protein: CASSRVGGPYTGELFF
CDR3 DNA: TGTGCCAGCAGCCGAGTGGGAGGACCCTATACCGGGGAGCTGTTTTTT

D gene: NA
V gene: TRBV25-1
clone size: NA
J gene: TRBJ2-1
CDR3 protein: CASSFRGSEQFF
CDR3 DNA: TGTGCCAGCAGTTTTAGGGGAAGTGAGCAGTTCTTC

D gene: NA
V gene: TRBV19
clone size: NA
J gene: TRBJ2-3
CDR3 protein: CASRPVNTDTQYF
CDR3 DNA: TGTGCCAGTAGGCCGGTGAACACAGATACGCAGTATTTT

D gene: NA
V gene: TRBV7-2
clone size: once
J gene: TRBJ1-1
CDR3 protein: CASSLEMRDTEAFF
CDR3 DNA: TGTGCCAGCAGCTTAGAGATGAGGGACACTGAAGCTTTCTTT

D gene: TRBD2
V gene: TRBV11-1
clone size: NA
J gene: TRBJ2-1
CDR3 protein: CASSLQGGVSGNEQFF
CDR3 DNA: TGTGCCAGCAGCTTACAGGGAGGGGTTAGCGGCAATGAGCAGTTCTTC

D gene: NA
V gene: TRBV24-1
clone size: NA
J gene: TRBJ2-6
CDR3 protein: CATGKAGANVLTF
CDR3 DNA: TGTGCCACCGGCAAAGCTGGGGCCAACGTCCTGACTTTC

D gene: NA
V gene: TRBV5-6
clone size: NA
J gene: TRBJ1-2
CDR3 protein: CASSLDKQGLGDYGYTF
CDR3 DNA: TGTGCCAGCAGCTTAGATAAGCAGGGGCTAGGGGACTATGGCTACACCTTC

D gene: NA
V gene: TRBV7-7
clone size: NA
J gene: TRBJ2-1
CDR3 protein: CASSLGGDWYNEQFF
CDR3 DNA: TGTGCCAGCAGCTTAGGGGGGGACTGGTACAATGAGCAGTTCTTC

D gene: TRBD2
V gene: TRBV11-3
clone size: NA
J gene: TRBJ2-5
CDR3 protein: CASSIAGGETQYF
CDR3 DNA: TGTGCCAGCAGCATAGCGGGGGGGGAGACCCAGTACTTC

D gene: TRBD1
V gene: TRBV5-8
clone size: NA
J gene: TRBJ1-2
CDR3 protein: CASSLDGTANYGYTF
CDR3 DNA: TGTGCCAGCAGCTTGGATGGGACAGCTAACTATGGCTACACCTTC

D gene: TRBD1
V gene: TRBV6-1
clone size: NA
J gene: TRBJ1-4
CDR3 protein: CASSSGQGVEEKLFF
CDR3 DNA: TGTGCCAGCAGTTCTGGACAGGGAGTAGAGGAAAAACTGTTTTTT

D gene: TRBD1
V gene: TRBV7-8
clone size: NA
J gene: TRBJ1-1
CDR3 protein: CASSPGTGGADTEAFF
CDR3 DNA: TGTGCCAGCAGCCCCGGGACAGGGGGCGCGGACACTGAAGCTTTCTTT

D gene: TRBD1
V gene: TRBV19
clone size: NA
J gene: TRBJ2-7
CDR3 protein: CASRDSLSYEQYF
CDR3 DNA: TGTGCCAGCCGGGACAGCTTATCCTACGAGCAGTACTTC

D gene: TRBD1
V gene: TRBV6-1
clone size: NA
J gene: TRBJ2-3
CDR3 protein: CASSERQGMGTDTQYF
CDR3 DNA: TGTGCCAGCAGTGAGAGACAGGGAATGGGCACAGATACGCAGTATTTT

D gene: TRBD1
V gene: TRBV6-5
clone size: NA
J gene: TRBJ1-1
CDR3 protein: CASSRQGGTEAFF
CDR3 DNA: TGTGCCAGCAGTCGGCAGGGGGGCACTGAAGCTTTCTTT